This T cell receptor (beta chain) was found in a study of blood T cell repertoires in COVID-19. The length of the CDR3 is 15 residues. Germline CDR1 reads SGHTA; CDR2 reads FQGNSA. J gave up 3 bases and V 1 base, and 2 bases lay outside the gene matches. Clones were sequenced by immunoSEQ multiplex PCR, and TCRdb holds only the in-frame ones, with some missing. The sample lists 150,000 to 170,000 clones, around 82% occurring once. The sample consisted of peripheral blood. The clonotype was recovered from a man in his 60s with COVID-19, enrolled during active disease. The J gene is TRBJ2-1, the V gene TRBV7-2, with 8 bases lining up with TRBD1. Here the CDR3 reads CASSLGGTGYNEQFF. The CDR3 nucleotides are TGTGCCAGCAGCTTAGGTGGGACAGGCTACAATGAGCAGTTCTTC.